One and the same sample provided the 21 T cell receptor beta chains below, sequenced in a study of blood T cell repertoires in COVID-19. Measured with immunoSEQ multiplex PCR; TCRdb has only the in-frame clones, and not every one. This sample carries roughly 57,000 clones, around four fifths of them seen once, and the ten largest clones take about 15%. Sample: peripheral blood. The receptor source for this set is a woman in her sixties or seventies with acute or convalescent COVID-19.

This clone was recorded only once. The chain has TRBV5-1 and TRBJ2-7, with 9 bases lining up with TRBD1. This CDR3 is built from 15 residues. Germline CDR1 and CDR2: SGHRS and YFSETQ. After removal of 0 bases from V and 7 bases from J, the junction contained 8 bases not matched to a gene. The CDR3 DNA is TGCGCCAGCAGCTTGGCACCGGGACAGGGTGTGGAGCAGTACTTC. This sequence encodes CASSLAPGQGVEQYF.

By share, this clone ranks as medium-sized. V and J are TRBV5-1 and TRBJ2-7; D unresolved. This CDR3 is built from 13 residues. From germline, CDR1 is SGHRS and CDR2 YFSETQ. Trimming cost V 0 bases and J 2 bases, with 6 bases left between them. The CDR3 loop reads CASSLAPTYEQYV. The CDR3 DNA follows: TGCGCCAGCAGCTTGGCCCCCACCTACGAGCAGTACGTC.

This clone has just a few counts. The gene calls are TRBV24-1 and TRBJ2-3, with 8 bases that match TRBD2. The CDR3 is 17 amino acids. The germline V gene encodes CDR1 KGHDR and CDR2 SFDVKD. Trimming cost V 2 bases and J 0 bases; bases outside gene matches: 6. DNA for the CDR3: TGTGCCACCAGTGATTCGGGGCGGGGGGTTAGCACAGATACGCAGTATTTT. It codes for CATSDSGRGVSTDTQYF.

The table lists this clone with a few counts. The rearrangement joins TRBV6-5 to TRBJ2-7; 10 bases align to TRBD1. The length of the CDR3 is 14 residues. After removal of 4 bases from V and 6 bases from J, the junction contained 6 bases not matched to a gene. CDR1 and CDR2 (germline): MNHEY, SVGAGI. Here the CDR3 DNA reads TGTGCCAGCAGTTCCCGGGACAGGGGCCGCGAGCAGTACTTC. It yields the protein CASSSRDRGREQYF.

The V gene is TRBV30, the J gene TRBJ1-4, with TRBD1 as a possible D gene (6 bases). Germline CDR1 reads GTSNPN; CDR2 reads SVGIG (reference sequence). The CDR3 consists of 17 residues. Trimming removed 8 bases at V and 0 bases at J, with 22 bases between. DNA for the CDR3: TGTGCCGGTTTACAAAGGCGGGGGGGCGCAACTAATGAAAAACTGTTTTTT. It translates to CAGLQRRGGATNEKLFF.

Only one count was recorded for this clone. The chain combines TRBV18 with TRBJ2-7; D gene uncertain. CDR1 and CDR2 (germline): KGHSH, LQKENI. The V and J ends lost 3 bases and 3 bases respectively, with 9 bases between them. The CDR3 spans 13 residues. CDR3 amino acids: CASSPSDNYEQYV. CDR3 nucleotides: TGTGCCAGCTCACCTTCCGACAACTACGAGCAGTACGTC.

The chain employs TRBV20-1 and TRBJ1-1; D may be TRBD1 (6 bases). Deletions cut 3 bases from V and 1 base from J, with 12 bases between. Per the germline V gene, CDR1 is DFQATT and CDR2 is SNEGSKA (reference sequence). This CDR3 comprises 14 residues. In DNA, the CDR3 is TGCAGTGCTAGTGTTGAGACAGGGAACACTGAAGCTTTCTTT. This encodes CSASVETGNTEAFF.

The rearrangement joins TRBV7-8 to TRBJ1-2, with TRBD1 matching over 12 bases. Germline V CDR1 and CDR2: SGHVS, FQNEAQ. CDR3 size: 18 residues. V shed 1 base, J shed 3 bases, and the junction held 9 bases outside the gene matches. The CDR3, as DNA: TGTGCCAGCAGCTTAGGAGTTGGGACAGGGGGCCGTGACTATGGCTACACCTTC. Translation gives CASSLGVGTGGRDYGYTF.

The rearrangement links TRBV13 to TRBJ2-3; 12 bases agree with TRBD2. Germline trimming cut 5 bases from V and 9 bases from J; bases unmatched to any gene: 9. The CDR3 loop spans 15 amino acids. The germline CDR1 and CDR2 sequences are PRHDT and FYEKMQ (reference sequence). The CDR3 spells CASSTLAGGRETQYF. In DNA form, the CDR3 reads TGTGCCAGCAGCACACTAGCGGGGGGAAGGGAGACGCAGTATTTT.

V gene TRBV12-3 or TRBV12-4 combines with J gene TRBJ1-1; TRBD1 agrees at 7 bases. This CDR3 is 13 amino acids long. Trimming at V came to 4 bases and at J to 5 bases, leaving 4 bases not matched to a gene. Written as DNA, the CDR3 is TGTGCCAGCAGTTCAGGGGGATGGACTGAAGCTTTCTTT. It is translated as CASSSGGWTEAFF.

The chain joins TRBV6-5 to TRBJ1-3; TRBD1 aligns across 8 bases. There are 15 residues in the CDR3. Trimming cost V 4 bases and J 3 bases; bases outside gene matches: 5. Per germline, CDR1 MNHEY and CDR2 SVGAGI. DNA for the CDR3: TGTGCCAGCAGTTTCACAGGGGGTTATGGAAACACCATATATTTT. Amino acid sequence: CASSFTGGYGNTIYF.

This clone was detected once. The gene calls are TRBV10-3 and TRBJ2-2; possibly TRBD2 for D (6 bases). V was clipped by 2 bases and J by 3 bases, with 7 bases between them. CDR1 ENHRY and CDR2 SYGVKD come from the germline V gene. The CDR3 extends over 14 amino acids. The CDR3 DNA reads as TGTGCCATCAGTGAGAGGAGGGACACCGGGGAGCTGTTTTTT. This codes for CAISERRDTGELFF.

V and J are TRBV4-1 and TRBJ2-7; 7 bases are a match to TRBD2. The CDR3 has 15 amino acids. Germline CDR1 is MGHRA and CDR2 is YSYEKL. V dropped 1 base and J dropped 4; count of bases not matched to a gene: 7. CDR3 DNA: TGCGCCAGCAGCCAAGGAGCTGGGGGAGGGTACGAGCAGTACTTC. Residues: CASSQGAGGGYEQYF.

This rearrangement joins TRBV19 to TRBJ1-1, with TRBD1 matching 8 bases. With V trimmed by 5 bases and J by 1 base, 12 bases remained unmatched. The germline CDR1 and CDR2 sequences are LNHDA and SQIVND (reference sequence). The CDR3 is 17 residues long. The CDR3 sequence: CASSPWTGMASNTEAFF. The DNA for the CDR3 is TGTGCCAGTAGTCCCTGGACAGGGATGGCTTCGAACACTGAAGCTTTCTTT.

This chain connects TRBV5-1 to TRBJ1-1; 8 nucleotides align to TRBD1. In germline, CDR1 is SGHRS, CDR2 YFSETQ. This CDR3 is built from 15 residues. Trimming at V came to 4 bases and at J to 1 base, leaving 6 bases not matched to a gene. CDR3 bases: TGCGCCAGCAGCCCCATGGACAGGGCGAACACTGAAGCTTTCTTT. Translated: CASSPMDRANTEAFF.

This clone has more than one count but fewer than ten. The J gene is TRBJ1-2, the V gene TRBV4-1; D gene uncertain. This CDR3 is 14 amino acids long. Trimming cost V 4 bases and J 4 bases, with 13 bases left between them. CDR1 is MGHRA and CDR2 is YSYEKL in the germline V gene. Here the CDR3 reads CASSPAVLGYGYTF. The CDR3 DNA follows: TGCGCCAGCAGCCCTGCAGTACTAGGCTATGGCTACACCTTC.

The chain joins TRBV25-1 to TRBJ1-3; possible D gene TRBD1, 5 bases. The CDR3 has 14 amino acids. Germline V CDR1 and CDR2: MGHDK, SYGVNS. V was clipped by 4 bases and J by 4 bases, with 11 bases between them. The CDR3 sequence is CASSGGLFGNTIYF. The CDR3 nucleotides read TGTGCCAGCAGTGGGGGACTCTTCGGAAACACCATATATTTT.

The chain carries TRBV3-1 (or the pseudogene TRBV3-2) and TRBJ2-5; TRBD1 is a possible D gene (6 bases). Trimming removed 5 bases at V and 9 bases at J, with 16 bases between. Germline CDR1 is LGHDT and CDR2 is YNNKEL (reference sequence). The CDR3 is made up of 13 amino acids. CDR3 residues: CASSYGQWKAQYF. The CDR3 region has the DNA TGTGCCAGCAGCTACGGACAGTGGAAGGCCCAGTACTTC.

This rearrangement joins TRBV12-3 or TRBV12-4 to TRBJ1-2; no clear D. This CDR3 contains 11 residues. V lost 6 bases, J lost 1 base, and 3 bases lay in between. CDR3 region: CASRYNYGYTF. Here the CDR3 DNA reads TGTGCCAGCAGATATAACTATGGCTACACCTTC.

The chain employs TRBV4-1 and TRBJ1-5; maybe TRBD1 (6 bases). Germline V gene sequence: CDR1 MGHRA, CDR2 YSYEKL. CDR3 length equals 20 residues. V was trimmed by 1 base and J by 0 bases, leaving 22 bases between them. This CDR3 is CASSQGHSTTGRDSNQPQHF. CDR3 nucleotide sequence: TGCGCCAGCAGCCAAGGCCACTCCACCACAGGGAGGGATAGCAATCAGCCCCAGCATTTT.

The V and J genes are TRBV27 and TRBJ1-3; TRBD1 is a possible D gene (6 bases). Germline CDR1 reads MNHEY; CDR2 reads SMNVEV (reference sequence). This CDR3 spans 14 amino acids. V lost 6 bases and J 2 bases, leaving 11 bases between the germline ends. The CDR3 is CASRSQGTGNTIYF. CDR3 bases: TGTGCCAGCAGATCACAGGGCACTGGAAACACCATATATTTT.